Given below is one T cell receptor (beta chain) in context. The CDR3 sequence is 17 residues long. The germline gives CDR1 LNHDA, CDR2 SQIVND (reference sequence). V lost 5 bases and J lost 0, with 19 bases in between. This sample was taken from a study of blood T cell repertoires in COVID-19. Generated by immunoSEQ multiplex PCR, the TCRdb table keeps only in-frame clones and is missing some. The sample includes around 150,000 clones, roughly 85% of them seen just once. This clonotype originated in a human donor with acute or convalescent COVID-19. The donor label of this sample is uncertain. J is TRBJ1-1 and V is TRBV19; TRBD1 is a possible D gene (6 bases). Sequencing input: peripheral blood. The CDR3 DNA is TGTGCCAGTAGTCCAGCCTCCGGGCAGGGGATGAACACTGAAGCTTTCTTT. The encoded protein is CASSPASGQGMNTEAFF. Using reference TRBV19 and TRBJ1-1 for the parts outside the CDR3, the full variable domain is DGGITQSPKYLFRKEGQNVTLSCEQNLNHDAMYWYRQDPGQGLRLIYYSQIVNDFQKGDIAEGYSVSREKKESFPLTVTSAQKNPTAFYLCASSPASGQGMNTEAFFGQGTRLTVV.